The clone carrying this T cell receptor (beta chain) came up once. Original handling: Researchers report that nucleated cell counts were estimated from reference gene primer amplification. Using immunoSEQ multiplex PCR, the repertoire was profiled, and TCRdb retains in-frame clones only, with some absent. Clone size and the V and J calls come from that table; the DNA yielded D and trimming. The data contain approximately 120,000 clones, about 80% of them singletons. The data belong to a study of blood T cell repertoires in COVID-19. About the study: Whether acute or convalescent, the COVID-19 samples came from the United States, Italy and Spain. T cells, B-cell-depleted T cells, or PBMCs supplied cDNA or gDNA.

Germline assignment: CDR1 MNHNS and CDR2 SASEGT. CDR3 length: 16 residues. V lost 1 base to trimming and J lost 2 bases; unmatched junction nucleotides: 6. The TCR was taken from a human donor in a cohort sampled during active COVID-19. V is TRBV6-1 and J is TRBJ1-1; 8 bases are shared with TRBD1. The sample taken for sequencing was peripheral blood. CDR3 loop: CASSEGGDRINTEAFF. The CDR3 nucleotides read TGTGCCAGCAGTGAAGGAGGGGACAGGATTAACACTGAAGCTTTCTTT.